A single TCR beta chain is shown here with its context. This record belongs to a study of technical replicates of blood from four donors. Trimming removed 6 bases from V and 7 bases from J, with 6 bases in between. CDR3 length equals 11 residues. The germline V gene has CDR1 MNHGY and CDR2 SAAAGT. The repertoire was sequenced with immunoSEQ multiplex PCR; TCRdb's copy has only in-frame clones and lacks some. The table records about 100,000 clones, approximately 94% of them present only once. The sequenced sample consisted of T cells isolated from PBMCs. V gene TRBV6-8 combines with J gene TRBJ1-4; D is undetermined. The receptor's source is a human donor in good health. Here the CDR3 DNA reads TGTGCCAGCAGCCTCGGTGAAAAACTGTTTTTT. Encoded protein: CASSLGEKLFF.